This T cell receptor beta chain was observed in a study of regulatory T cells in long-lasting Graves disease. The wider study: Antithyroid drugs had been taken by newly diagnosed Graves' patients for under 3 months.

Construction of TCR beta libraries relied on iRepertoire HTBI primers and on Arm-PCR targeting CDR3 regions. In TCRdb, the multiplex PCR reads were re-called with MiXCR into one record per CDR3 protein. In the table there are some 250,000 distinct CDR3 sequences, under 20% of which are singletons. This clonotype was recorded at least ten times. Time point given: newly diagnosed GD, antithyroid drugs for less than 3 months. With RNA extracted from PBMCs as input, the TCR library was made. Enrollment of patients was through an endocrinology department in Xi'an, China. Into tubes containing EDTA, about 10 milliliters of peripheral blood were drawn. Germline V gene sequence: CDR1 DFQATT, CDR2 SNEGSKA (reference sequence). V lost 0 bases, J lost 4 bases, and 5 bases stayed unmatched. The CDR3 sequence is 15 residues long. The same data also went into a second study, on T cells in Graves' hyperthyroidism and ophthalmopathy. That work states: Orbital computed tomography, thyroid ultrasound, serum thyroxine and TRAb, and clinical symptoms together informed the diagnoses.

V and J are TRBV20-1 and TRBJ1-5, with 8 nucleotides matching TRBD1. The TCR originated in a woman younger than 45 with Graves disease. Here the sequenced sample was peripheral blood mononuclear cells (PBMCs), taken at new diagnosis, from a patient treated with antithyroid drugs. The CDR3: CSARDPGQANQPQHF. In DNA, the CDR3 is TGCAGTGCTAGAGATCCGGGACAGGCGAATCAGCCCCAGCATTTT.